This T cell receptor beta chain was captured by sequencing in a study of identifying expanded T cells in peripheral blood. Study-level results: Roughly 2-week clone count variance significantly increased as total template count grew.

TCRdb's copy holds only in-frame clones and misses some; the assay was immunoSEQ multiplex PCR. The sample consists of 90,000 or so clones, 86% of them appearing once. Concerning this clone: The antigen remains undetermined.

The source of this sequence is a person aged 18 to 70 in good health. Sequenced sample: blood.

DNA for the CDR3: TGTGCCATCAGCGGGGGTGACACTTCTAACTATGGCTACACCTTC. Protein: CAISGGDTSNYGYTF. V is TRBV10-3 and J is TRBJ1-2; D might be TRBD1 (5 bases). There are 15 residues in the CDR3. Germline CDR1 is ENHRY and CDR2 is SYGVKD. The V end was cut by 6 bases, the J end by 0 bases, with 14 bases between.